This T cell receptor beta chain was sequenced in a study of cytomegalovirus exposure and HLA in healthy donors. Study-wide findings and caveats: A classifier reportedly called cytomegalovirus status with high sensitivity and specificity.

A note on this clone: The antigen is undetermined. The junction departs from the called germline gene at one end, perhaps through a read error. Other DNA variants within this sample encode the same CDR3.

Researchers ran the PCR with 60 Vbeta and 13 Jbeta primers. The protocol was immunoSEQ multiplex PCR, while the TCRdb copy is restricted to in-frame clones and leaves out a portion. Found here are 130,000 to 150,000 clones, roughly 80% of them singletons; the top ten hold around 4.1%. The CDR3 is 11 residues long. Germline V gene data show CDR1 as SGHAT and CDR2 as FQDESV (reference sequence). The origin of this receptor is a man aged 35 to 55 in good health and CMV-seropositive. The sample was PBMCs. V gene TRBV11-1 combines with J gene TRBJ1-2, with D unclear. The CDR3, as DNA: TGCGCCAGCAGCACCTCTGAGGGCTACACCTTC. As protein: CASSTSEGYTF. Looking up the rest from reference TRBV11-1 and TRBJ1-2 gives the full variable domain: EAEVAQSPRYKITEKSQAVAFWCDPISGHATLYWYRQILGQGPELLVQFQDESVVDDSQLPKDRFSAERLKGVDSTLKIQPAELGDSAMYLCASSTSEGYTFGSGTRLTVV.